Below, 12 T cell receptor beta chains from the same sample are listed, as sequenced in a study of cytomegalovirus exposure and HLA in healthy donors. With 60 Vbeta and 13 Jbeta primers, the PCR was carried out. The assay was immunoSEQ multiplex PCR, and TCRdb's table has in-frame clones only and misses some. The sample has some 180,000 clones, about four fifths seen once. Source material: PBMCs. The receptor set was obtained from a male donor in good health and CMV-seronegative.

The chain has TRBV7-9 and TRBJ2-7, with D maybe TRBD2 (6 bases). Germline V gives CDR1 SEHNR, CDR2 FQNEAQ (reference sequence). CDR3 length equals 15 residues. The V gene lost 4 bases and the J gene lost 3 bases, with 16 bases spanning the gap. CDR3 loop: CASSSFRDSRYEQYF. CDR3 coding DNA: TGTGCCAGCAGCTCCTTTCGGGACTCTCGCTACGAGCAGTACTTC.

This clone was seen a single time. The chain carries TRBV4-3 and TRBJ2-7; D possibly corresponds to TRBD2 (5 bases). V lost 0 bases, J lost 0 bases, and 15 bases lay in between. Germline V gene sequence: CDR1 LGHNA, CDR2 YSLEER. The CDR3 extends over 17 amino acids. The CDR3 region has the DNA TGCGCCAGCAGCCAAGAGAGGTTAAGCGGTAGCTCCTACGAGCAGTACTTC. Protein product: CASSQERLSGSSYEQYF.

The V and J genes are TRBV18 and TRBJ1-5, with 9 bases fitting TRBD1. From germline, CDR1 is KGHSH and CDR2 LQKENI. This CDR3 has 16 amino acids. V was pared by 3 bases and J by 2 bases, with 5 bases of the junction left unmatched. Here the CDR3 reads CASSPNRGQGNQPQHF. In nucleotides, the CDR3 is TGTGCCAGCTCACCGAACAGGGGGCAGGGCAATCAGCCCCAGCATTTT.

This chain uses TRBV30 with TRBJ2-3; no definite D call. The V and J ends lost 0 bases and 2 bases respectively, with 9 bases between them. Germline CDR1 and CDR2: GTSNPN and SVGIG (reference sequence). The CDR3 runs to 14 residues. CDR3 sequence reads: CAWSVGTHTDTQYF. The CDR3 region has the DNA TGTGCCTGGAGTGTTGGCACCCACACAGATACGCAGTATTTT.

This chain joins TRBV4-2 and TRBJ1-5, with unresolved D. Germline assignment: CDR1 LGHNA and CDR2 YNFKEQ. Trimming removed 0 bases from V and 1 base from J, with 4 bases in between. The CDR3 is made up of 14 amino acids. CDR3 in amino acids: CASSQDGSNQPQHF. Written as DNA, the CDR3 is TGTGCCAGCAGCCAAGACGGGAGCAATCAGCCCCAGCATTTT.

This clone turned up a few times. This sequence joins TRBV6-5 and TRBJ2-7; D ambiguous. Trimming removed 2 bases at V and 2 bases at J, with 10 bases between. The CDR3 spans 14 residues. Germline assignment: CDR1 MNHEY and CDR2 SVGAGI. The CDR3 is CASSYALSAYEQYF. The CDR3 DNA is TGTGCCAGCAGTTACGCCCTCTCAGCCTACGAGCAGTACTTC.

The chain is built from TRBV4-1 and TRBJ2-1, with 9 bases identical to TRBD2. Germline CDR1 reads MGHRA; CDR2 reads YSYEKL. V lost 4 bases to trimming and J lost 8 bases; unmatched junction nucleotides: 6. This CDR3 is 14 amino acids long. CDR3 sequence: CASSLSGGGDEQFF. Written as DNA, the CDR3 is TGCGCCAGCAGCCTTAGCGGGGGAGGAGATGAGCAGTTCTTC.

The chain links TRBV28 to TRBJ1-1, with D hard to call. The CDR3 has 11 residues. In germline, CDR1 is MDHEN, CDR2 SYDVKM. V was shortened by 4 bases and J by 6 bases, with 6 bases between the two germline ends. CDR3 nucleotide sequence: TGTGCCAGCAGTTGGGCATCTGAAGCTTTCTTT. Translated: CASSWASEAFF.

About this clone itself: The same CDR3 is also encoded by other DNA sequences in this sample. The rearrangement uses TRBV6-5 and TRBJ2-7; 9 bases map to TRBD1. The germline V gene has CDR1 MNHEY and CDR2 SVGAGI. The CDR3 spans 14 residues. V gave up 0 bases and J gave up 3 bases; unmatched junction bases: 0. The DNA for the CDR3 is TGTGCCAGCAGTTACTCGGGACAGGGCTACGAGCAGTACTTC. Protein product: CASSYSGQGYEQYF.

The chain joins TRBV7-9 to TRBJ2-7; D gene uncertain. V shed 2 bases and J shed 4 bases, with 9 bases lying between them. This CDR3 spans 13 amino acids. Germline V CDR1 and CDR2: SEHNR, FQNEAQ (reference sequence). The CDR3 region is CASSLNVPYEQYF. Written as DNA, the CDR3 is TGTGCCAGCAGCTTAAATGTCCCTTACGAGCAGTACTTC. Drawing the rest from reference TRBV7-9 and TRBJ2-7, the complete variable domain is DTGVSQNPRHKITKRGQNVTFRCDPISEHNRLYWYRQTLGQGPEFLTYFQNEAQLEKSRLLSDRFSAERPKGSFSTLEIQRTEQGDSAMYLCASSLNVPYEQYFGPGTRLTVT.

This clone was counted between two and nine times. The V gene is TRBV28, the J gene TRBJ2-7; tentative D call: TRBD2 (5 bases). This CDR3 is 12 amino acids long. From germline, CDR1 is MDHEN and CDR2 SYDVKM. V lost 1 base, J lost 8 bases, and 9 bases lay in between. The CDR3 DNA sequence: TGTGCCAGCAGTTTATCGACTACCCAGCAGTACTTC. It is translated as CASSLSTTQQYF.

The chain links TRBV2 to TRBJ2-1; 9 bases map to TRBD2. V lost 3 bases and J lost 4; bases outside the gene matches: 4. Germline lookup yields CDR1 SNHLY and CDR2 FYNNEI. The CDR3 is 15 amino acids. The CDR3 loop is CASSERAGGYNEQFF. Here the CDR3 DNA reads TGTGCCAGCAGTGAGCGAGCGGGAGGATACAATGAGCAGTTCTTC.